This TCR beta chain derives from a study of graft-versus-host responses after intestinal transplantation. On the study more broadly: Recipients were given multivisceral, liver-intestinal, or isolated intestinal transplants. After anti-thymocyte globulin induction, recipients took tacrolimus and steroids for 2 to 3 years.

V lost 3 bases to trimming and J lost 4 bases, with 10 bases between them. CDR3 length equals 15 residues. Per germline, CDR1 LNHDA and CDR2 SQIVND (reference sequence). Study-level points and caveats: Graft-versus-host to host-versus-graft clonal ratios in allografts were high in patients with graft-donor T cell macrochimerism. GvH clones detected in recipient marrow included some appearing first in ileum or blood.

With respect to this clone: Antigen unknown.

Here immunoSEQ multiplex PCR was the method, and the copy in TCRdb shows in-frame clones only, minus some. The data show more than 80,000 clones, about nine tenths seen once. The receptor was derived from a human donor who was the organ donor for an intestinal transplant. This rearrangement joins TRBV19 to TRBJ2-6, with D possibly being TRBD1 (5 bases). The specimen was unstimulated CD4+ T cells sorted from spleen or lymph node cells, collected before transplant. In DNA form, the CDR3 reads TGTGCCAGTAGTATGGTAGGGGCGGGGGCCAACGTCCTGACTTTC. Translation gives CASSMVGAGANVLTF.